This T cell receptor beta chain was captured in a study of T cells in Graves' hyperthyroidism and ophthalmopathy. Study results and caveats: Ophthalmopathy was model-predicted a median roughly 6.3 months pre-onset. Blood samples included most of the expanded thyroid clonotypes exceeding 0.001.

A word on this clonotype: Its matching antigen is unknown.

Germline CDR1 reads SGHRS; CDR2 reads YFSETQ. The CDR3 totals 15 residues. Trimming cost V 4 bases and J 1 base, with 14 bases left between them. Graves' hyperthyroidism was deemed stable absent ophthalmopathy progression within 18 months. Amplified TCR beta CDR3 regions came from RNA transcripts. An initial round of RT-PCR targeting the TCR CDR3 relied on the HTBI primer set. TCRdb re-called the multiplex PCR reads through MiXCR, storing one row per CDR3 protein. The profile covers over 450,000 distinct CDR3 sequences, with around 14% appearing a single time and about a sixth taken by the ten largest.

The chain has TRBV5-1 and TRBJ2-5; no clear D. Sequencing was done on a sample of blood. The source of this sequence is a woman younger than 35 with Graves' hyperthyroidism. The CDR3 region is CASSQFGTFQETQYF. For the CDR3, the DNA is TGCGCCAGCAGCCAATTTGGCACCTTCCAAGAGACCCAGTACTTC.